This T cell receptor beta chain was sequenced for a study of monozygotic twins with cystic fibrosis. Study results and limitations: Unrelated CF individuals shared fewer identical clonotypes than monozygotic CF twins.

This CDR3 is 15 amino acids long. CDR1 GTSNPN and CDR2 SVGIG come from the germline V gene (reference sequence). With 4 bases removed from V and 5 bases from J, the gap between germline ends came to 21 bases. Details on this clone: As yet, its antigen is unknown.

The data were produced by immunoSEQ multiplex PCR, yet TCRdb's version contains in-frame clones alone and is incomplete. Found here are about 36,000 clones, approximately 80% of them singletons; the top ten hold under 2%. The sample taken for sequencing was blood. V is TRBV30 and J is TRBJ2-7; D might be TRBD1 (6 bases). This clonotype was sampled from a girl aged 2 to 10 with cystic fibrosis. The CDR3: CAWITPGQGWNEQYF. In nucleotides, the CDR3 is TGTGCCTGGATTACCCCTGGGCAGGGGTGGAACGAGCAGTACTTC.